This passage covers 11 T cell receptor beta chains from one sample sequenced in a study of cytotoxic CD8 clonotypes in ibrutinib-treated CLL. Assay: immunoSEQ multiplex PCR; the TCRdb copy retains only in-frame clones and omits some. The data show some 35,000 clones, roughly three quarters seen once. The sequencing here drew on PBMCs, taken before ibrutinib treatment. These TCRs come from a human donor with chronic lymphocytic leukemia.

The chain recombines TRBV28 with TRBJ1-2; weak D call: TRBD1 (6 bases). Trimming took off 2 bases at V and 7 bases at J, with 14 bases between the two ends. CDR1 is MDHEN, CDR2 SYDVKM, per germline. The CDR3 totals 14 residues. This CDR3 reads CASSLIRGLGGYTF. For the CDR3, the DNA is TGTGCCAGCAGTTTAATTCGGGGGCTTGGTGGCTACACCTTC.

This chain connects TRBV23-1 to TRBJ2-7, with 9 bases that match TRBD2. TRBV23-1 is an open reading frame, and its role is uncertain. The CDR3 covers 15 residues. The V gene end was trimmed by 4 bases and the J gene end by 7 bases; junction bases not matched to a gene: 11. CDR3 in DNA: TGCGCCAGCAGTCCAGGACTAGCGCTGGCCGGAGAGCAGTACTTC. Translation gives CASSPGLALAGEQYF.

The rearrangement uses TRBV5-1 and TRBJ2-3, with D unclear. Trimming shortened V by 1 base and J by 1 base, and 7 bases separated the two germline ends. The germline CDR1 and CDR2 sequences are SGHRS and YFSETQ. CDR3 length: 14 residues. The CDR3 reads CASSLLSGTDTQYF. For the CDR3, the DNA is TGCGCCAGCAGCTTGCTATCGGGCACAGATACGCAGTATTTT.

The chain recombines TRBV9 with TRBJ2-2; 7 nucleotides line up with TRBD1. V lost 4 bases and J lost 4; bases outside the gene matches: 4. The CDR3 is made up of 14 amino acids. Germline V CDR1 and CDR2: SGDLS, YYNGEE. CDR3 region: CASSPRDSTGELFF. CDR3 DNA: TGTGCCAGCAGCCCCCGGGACAGCACCGGGGAGCTGTTTTTT.

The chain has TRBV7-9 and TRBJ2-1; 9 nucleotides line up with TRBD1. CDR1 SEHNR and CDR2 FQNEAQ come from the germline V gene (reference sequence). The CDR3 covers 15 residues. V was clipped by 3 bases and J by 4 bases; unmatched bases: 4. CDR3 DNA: TGTGCCAGCAGCTTGACAGGGGGTGGGTACAATGAGCAGTTCTTC. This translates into CASSLTGGGYNEQFF.

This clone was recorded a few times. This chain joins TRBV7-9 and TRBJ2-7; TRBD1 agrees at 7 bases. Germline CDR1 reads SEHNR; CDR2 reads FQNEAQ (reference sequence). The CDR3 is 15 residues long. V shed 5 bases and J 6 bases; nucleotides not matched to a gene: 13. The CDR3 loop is CASSHKQGQLSEQYF. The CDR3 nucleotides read TGTGCCAGCAGCCACAAACAGGGACAGCTCTCCGAGCAGTACTTC.

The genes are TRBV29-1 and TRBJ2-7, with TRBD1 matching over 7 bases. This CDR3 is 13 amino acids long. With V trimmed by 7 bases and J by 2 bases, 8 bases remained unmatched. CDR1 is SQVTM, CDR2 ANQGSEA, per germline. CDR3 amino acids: CSAAGTVAYEQYF. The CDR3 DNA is TGCAGCGCCGCCGGGACAGTAGCCTACGAGCAGTACTTC.

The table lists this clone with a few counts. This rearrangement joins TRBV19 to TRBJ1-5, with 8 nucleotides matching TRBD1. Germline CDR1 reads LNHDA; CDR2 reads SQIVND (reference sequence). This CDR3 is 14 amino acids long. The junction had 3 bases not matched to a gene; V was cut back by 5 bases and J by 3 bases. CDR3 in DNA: TGTGCCAGTAGTCCGACAGGGGACAATCAGCCCCAGCATTTT. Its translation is CASSPTGDNQPQHF.

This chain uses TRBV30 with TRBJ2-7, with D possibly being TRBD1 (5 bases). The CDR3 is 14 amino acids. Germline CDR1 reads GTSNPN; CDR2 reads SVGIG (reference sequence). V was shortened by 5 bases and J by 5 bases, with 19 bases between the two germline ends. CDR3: CAWSRGRGIHEQYF. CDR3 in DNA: TGTGCCTGGTCCAGAGGTAGGGGAATCCACGAGCAGTACTTC.

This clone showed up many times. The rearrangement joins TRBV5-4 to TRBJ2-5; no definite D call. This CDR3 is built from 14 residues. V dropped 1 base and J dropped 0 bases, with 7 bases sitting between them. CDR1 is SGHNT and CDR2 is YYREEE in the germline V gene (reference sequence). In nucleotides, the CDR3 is TGTGCCAGCAGCTTGAGACTGTACCAAGAGACCCAGTACTTC. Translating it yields CASSLRLYQETQYF.

The CDR3 loop reads CASSLFGGPTPYNEQFF. The CDR3 nucleotides read TGTGCCAGCAGTTTATTCGGGGGCCCTACCCCATACAATGAGCAGTTCTTC. This chain connects TRBV28 to TRBJ2-1, with D perhaps given as TRBD1 or TRBD2 (6 bases each). V was clipped by 1 base and J by 4 bases, with 17 bases between them. This CDR3 comprises 17 residues. The V gene's germline CDR1 is MDHEN and CDR2 SYDVKM. Based on the CDR3 plus reference TRBV28 and TRBJ2-1, the full variable domain is DVKVTQSSRYLVKRTGEKVFLECVQDMDHENMFWYRQDPGLGLRLIYFSYDVKMKEKGDIPEGYSVSREKKERFSLILESASTNQTSMYLCASSLFGGPTPYNEQFFGPGTRLTVL.